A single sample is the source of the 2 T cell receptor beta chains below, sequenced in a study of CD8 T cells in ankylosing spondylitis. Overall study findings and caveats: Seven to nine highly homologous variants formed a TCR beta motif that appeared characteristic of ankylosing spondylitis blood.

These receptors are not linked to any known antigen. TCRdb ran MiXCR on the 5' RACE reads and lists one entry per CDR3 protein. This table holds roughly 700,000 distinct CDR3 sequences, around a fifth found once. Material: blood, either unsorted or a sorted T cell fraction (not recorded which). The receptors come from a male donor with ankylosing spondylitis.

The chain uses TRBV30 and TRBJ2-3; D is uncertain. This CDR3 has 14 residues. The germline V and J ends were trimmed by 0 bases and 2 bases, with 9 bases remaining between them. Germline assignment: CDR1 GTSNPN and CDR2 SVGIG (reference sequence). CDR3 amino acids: CAWSVPPLTDTQYF. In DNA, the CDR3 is TGTGCCTGGAGTGTTCCACCTCTCACAGATACGCAGTATTTT.

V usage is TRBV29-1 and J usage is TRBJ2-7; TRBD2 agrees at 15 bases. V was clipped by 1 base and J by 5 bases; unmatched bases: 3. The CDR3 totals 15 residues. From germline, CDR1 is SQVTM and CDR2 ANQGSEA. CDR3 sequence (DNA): TGCAGCGTTGAAGGGACTAGCGGGAGGGCCGACGAGCAGTACTTC. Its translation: CSVEGTSGRADEQYF.